The sequence of this T cell receptor (beta chain) was determined in a study of CD8+ T cells in alopecia areata. In the study overall: Each of the treated patients was given oral tofacitinib, 5 to 10 mg twice daily, for moderate-to-severe alopecia areata.

This clone was found a few times. The antigen is undetermined. Germline CDR1 and CDR2: MNHEY and SMNVEV (reference sequence). CDR3 size: 15 residues. V lost 2 bases and J lost 9; bases outside the gene matches: 7. Study findings and constraints: Alopecia totalis/universalis scalp especially showed more expanded CD8+ clones than normal scalp. Possibly because of HLA-related factors, TCR sharing was less clear across patients than in mice.

Reverse transcribed after extraction, RNA yielded cDNA as the sequencing template. Only in-frame clones appear in the TCRdb table, and some are missing; sequencing was by immunoSEQ multiplex PCR. The sample consists of roughly 250,000 clones, under 80% of them appearing once. The TCR comes from a human donor with alopecia areata. V and J are TRBV27 and TRBJ1-5, with 10 bases fitting TRBD1. The material sequenced was CD4+ T cells sorted from blood, taken at week 0. The CDR3 region is CASSLGTGDGGPQHF. The CDR3 bases are TGTGCCAGCAGTTTAGGGACAGGGGATGGTGGGCCCCAGCATTTT.